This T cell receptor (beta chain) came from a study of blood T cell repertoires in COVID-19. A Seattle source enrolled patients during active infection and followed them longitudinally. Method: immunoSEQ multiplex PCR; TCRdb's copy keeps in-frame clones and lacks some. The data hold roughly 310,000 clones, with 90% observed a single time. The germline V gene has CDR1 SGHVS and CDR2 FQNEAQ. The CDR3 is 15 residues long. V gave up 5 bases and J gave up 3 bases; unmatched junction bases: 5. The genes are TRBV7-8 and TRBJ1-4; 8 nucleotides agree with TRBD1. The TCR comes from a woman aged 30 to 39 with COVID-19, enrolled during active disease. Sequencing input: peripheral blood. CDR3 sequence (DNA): TGTGCCAGCAGCCCTGACAGGGGAGCTAATGAAAAACTGTTTTTT. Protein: CASSPDRGANEKLFF.